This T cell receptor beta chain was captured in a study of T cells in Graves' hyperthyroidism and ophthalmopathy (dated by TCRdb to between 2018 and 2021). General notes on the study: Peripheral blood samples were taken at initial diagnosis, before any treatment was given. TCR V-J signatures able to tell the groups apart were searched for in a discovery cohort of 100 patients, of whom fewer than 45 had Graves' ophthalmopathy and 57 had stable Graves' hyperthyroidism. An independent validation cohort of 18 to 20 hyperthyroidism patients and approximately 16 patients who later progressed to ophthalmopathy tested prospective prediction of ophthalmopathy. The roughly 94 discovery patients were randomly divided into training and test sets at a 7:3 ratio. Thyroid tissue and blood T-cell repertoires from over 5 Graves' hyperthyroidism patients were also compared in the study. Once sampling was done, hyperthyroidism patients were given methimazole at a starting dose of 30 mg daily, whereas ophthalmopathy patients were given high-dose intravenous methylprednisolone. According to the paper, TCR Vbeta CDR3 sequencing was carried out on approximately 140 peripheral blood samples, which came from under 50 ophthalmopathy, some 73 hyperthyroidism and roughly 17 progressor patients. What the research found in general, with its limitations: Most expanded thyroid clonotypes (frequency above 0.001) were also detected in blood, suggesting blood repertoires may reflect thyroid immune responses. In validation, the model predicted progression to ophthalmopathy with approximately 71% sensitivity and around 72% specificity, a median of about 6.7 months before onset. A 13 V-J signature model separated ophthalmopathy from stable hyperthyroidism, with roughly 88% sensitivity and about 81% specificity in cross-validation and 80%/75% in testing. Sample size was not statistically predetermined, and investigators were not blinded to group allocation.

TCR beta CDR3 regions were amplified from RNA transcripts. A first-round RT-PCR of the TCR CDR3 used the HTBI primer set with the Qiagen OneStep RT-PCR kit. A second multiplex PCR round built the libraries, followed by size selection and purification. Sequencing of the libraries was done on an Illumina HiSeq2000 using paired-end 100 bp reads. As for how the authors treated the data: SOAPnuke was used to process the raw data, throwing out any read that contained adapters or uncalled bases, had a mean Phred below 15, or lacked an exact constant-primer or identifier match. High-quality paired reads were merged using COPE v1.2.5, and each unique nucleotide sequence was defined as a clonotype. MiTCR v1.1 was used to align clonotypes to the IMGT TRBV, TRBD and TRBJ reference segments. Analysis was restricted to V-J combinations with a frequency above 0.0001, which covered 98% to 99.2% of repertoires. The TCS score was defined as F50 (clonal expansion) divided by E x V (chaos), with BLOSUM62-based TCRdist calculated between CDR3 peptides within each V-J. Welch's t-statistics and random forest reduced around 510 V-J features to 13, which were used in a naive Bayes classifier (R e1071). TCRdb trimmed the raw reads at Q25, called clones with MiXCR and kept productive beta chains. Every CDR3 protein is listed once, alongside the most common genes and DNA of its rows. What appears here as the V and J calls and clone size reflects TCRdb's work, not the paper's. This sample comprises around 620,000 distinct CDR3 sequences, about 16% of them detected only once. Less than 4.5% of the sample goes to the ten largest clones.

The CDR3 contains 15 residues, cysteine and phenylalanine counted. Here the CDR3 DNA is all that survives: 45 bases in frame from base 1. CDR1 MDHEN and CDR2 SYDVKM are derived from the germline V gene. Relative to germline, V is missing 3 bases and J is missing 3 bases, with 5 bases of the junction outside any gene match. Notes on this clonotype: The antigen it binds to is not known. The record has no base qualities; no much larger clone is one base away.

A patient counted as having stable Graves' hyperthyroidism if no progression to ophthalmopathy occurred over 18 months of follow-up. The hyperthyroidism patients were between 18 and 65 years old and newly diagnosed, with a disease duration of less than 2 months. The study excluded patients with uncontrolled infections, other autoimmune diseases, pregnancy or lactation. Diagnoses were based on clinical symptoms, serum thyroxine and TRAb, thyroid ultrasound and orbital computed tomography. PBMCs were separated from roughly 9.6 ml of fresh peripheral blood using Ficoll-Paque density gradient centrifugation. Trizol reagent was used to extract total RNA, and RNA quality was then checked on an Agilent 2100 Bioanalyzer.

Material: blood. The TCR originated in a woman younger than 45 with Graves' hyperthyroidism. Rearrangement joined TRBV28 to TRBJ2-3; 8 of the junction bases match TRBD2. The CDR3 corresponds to CASSFIGRATDTQYF. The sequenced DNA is TGTGCCAGCAGTTTTATCGGGAGGGCTACAGATACGCAGTATTTT.